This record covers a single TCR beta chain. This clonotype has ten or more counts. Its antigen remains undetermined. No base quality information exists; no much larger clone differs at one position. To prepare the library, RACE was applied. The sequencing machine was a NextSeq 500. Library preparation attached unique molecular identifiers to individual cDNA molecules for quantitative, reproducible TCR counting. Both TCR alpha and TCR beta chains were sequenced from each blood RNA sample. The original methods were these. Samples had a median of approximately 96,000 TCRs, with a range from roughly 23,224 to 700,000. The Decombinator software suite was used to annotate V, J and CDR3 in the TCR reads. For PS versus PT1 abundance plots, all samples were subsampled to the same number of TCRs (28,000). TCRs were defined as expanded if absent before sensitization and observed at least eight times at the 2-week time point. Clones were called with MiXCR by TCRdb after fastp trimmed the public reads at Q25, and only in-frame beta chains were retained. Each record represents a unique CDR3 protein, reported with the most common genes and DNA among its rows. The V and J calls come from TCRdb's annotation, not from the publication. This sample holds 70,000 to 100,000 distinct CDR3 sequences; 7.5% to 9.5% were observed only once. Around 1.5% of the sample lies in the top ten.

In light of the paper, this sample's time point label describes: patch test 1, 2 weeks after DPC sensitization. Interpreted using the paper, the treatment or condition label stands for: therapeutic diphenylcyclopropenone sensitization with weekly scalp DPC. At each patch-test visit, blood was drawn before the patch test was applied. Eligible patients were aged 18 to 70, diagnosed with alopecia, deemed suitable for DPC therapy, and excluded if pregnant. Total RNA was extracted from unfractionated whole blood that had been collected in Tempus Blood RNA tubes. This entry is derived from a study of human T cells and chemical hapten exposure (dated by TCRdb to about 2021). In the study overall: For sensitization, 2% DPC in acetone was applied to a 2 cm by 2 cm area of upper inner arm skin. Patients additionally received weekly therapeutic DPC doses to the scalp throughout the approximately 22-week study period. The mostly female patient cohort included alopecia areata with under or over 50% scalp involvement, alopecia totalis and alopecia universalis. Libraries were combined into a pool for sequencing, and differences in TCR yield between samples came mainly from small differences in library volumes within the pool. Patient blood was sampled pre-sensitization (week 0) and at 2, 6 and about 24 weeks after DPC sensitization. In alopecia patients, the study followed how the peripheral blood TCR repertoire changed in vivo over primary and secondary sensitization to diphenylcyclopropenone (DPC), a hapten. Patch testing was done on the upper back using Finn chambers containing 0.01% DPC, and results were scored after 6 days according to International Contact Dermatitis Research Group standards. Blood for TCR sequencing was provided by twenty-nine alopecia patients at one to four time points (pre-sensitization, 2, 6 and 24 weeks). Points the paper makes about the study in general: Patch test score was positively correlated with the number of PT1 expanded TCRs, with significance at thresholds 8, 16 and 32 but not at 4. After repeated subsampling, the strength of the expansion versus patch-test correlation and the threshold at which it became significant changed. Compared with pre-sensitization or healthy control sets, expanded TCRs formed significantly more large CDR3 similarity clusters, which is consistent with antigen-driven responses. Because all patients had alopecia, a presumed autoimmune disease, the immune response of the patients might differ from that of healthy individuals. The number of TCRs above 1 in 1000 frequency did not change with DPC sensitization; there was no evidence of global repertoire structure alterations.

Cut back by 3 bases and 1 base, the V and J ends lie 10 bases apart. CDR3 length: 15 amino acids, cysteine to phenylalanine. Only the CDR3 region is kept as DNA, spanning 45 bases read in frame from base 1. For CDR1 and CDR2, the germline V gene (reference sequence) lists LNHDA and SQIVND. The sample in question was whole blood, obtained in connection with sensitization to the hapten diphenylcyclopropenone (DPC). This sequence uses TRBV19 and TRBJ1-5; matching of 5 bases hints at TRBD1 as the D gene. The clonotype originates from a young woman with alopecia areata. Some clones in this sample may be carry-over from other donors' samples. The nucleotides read TGTGCCAGTAGTATTAATCGACAGAGCAATCAGCCCCAGCATTTT. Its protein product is CASSINRQSNQPQHF.